These T cell receptor beta chains were read from a single sample in a study of T cell responses to AZD1222 COVID-19 vaccine. Some clones are missing from TCRdb's copy, which holds only in-frame ones; the method was immunoSEQ multiplex PCR. The table lists about 140,000 clones, around 92% of them singletons, with 3% to 4.5% in the top ten. The specimen comprised peripheral blood, sampled 28 days after the second AZD1222 dose. These receptors all stem from an adult who received the AZD1222 COVID-19 vaccine. Both conserved end residues are part of each CDR3. D genes are given only for firm matches. The size field is filled for only some rows; it gives once, few, many or a size class.

>-|TRBJ1-2|TRBV10-3|-
CAISDYRVGGDGYTF
TGTGCCATCAGTGACTATCGAGTGGGAGGGGATGGCTACACCTTC
>TRBD1|TRBJ2-7|TRBV2|-
CASSGQGALFDEQYF
TGTGCCAGCAGTGGACAGGGGGCTCTTTTCGACGAGCAGTACTTC
>-|TRBJ2-2|TRBV6-1|-
CASTLNTGELFF
TGTGCCAGCACACTGAACACCGGGGAGCTGTTTTTT
>TRBD1|TRBJ1-2|TRBV10-2|once
CASSTGTGYTGYGYTF
TGCGCCAGCAGTACCGGGACAGGGTACACGGGCTATGGCTACACCTTC
>-|TRBJ2-7|TRBV2|-
CASSEAYEQYF
TGTGCCAGCAGTGAAGCGTACGAGCAGTACTTC
>-|TRBJ2-7|TRBV28|-
CASSLPGTQNYEQYF
TGTGCCAGCAGTTTGCCCGGGACGCAAAACTACGAGCAGTACTTC
>TRBD1|TRBJ1-5|TRBV20-1|-
CSASREQGGFQPQHF
TGCAGTGCTAGTCGTGAACAGGGGGGTTTTCAGCCCCAGCATTTT
>-|TRBJ1-6|TRBV9|-
CASSLETFNNSPLHF
TGTGCCAGCAGCTTGGAGACCTTTAATAATTCACCCCTCCACTTT
>-|TRBJ1-6|TRBV7-2|-
CASSLGVQYSPLHF
TGTGCCAGCAGCTTAGGCGTCCAGTATTCACCCCTCCACTTT
>-|TRBJ2-6|TRBV10-2|-
CASRYTGVGANVLTF
TGCGCCAGCAGATACACGGGAGTTGGGGCCAACGTCCTGACTTTC
>-|TRBJ1-5|TRBV10-3|-
CAIRASGNQPQHF
TGTGCCATCAGGGCTTCAGGGAATCAGCCCCAGCATTTT
>TRBD1|TRBJ2-4|TRBV28|-
CASRSPSQDRGGNIQYF
TGTGCCAGCCGTTCGCCTTCTCAGGACAGGGGAGGGAACATTCAGTACTTC
>-|TRBJ2-1|TRBV6-5|-
CASSYSSSSYNEQFF
TGTGCCAGCAGTTACTCGAGCAGCTCCTACAATGAGCAGTTCTTC
>-|TRBJ1-1|TRBV5-1|-
CASSFYQGHLPNTEAFF
TGCGCCAGCAGCTTCTATCAGGGACACCTTCCGAACACTGAAGCTTTCTTT
>TRBD2|TRBJ2-3|TRBV7-9|-
CASSYPRRLAGVTDTQYF
TGTGCCAGCAGCTATCCGAGGAGACTAGCGGGAGTGACGGATACGCAGTATTTT
>TRBD1|TRBJ1-6|TRBV25-1|-
CASSEDRGNSPLHF
TGTGCCAGCAGTGAAGACAGGGGAAATTCACCCCTCCACTTT
>-|TRBJ1-1|TRBV19|-
CASSNTGWPEAFF
TGTGCCAGTAGTAATACAGGGTGGCCTGAAGCTTTCTTT
>-|TRBJ1-2|TRBV4-3|-
CASSQSRPGTYVNYGYTF
TGCGCCAGCAGCCAATCCAGACCGGGGACGTATGTTAACTATGGCTACACCTTC
>-|TRBJ1-6|TRBV2|-
CASSEGFLSFNSPLHF
TGTGCCAGCAGTGAAGGATTTTTATCTTTCAACTCACCCCTCCACTTT
>-|TRBJ1-1|TRBV6-5|once
CASSPPIMTPRAFF
TGTGCCAGCAGTCCTCCTATTATGACACCTCGGGCTTTCTTT
>-|TRBJ1-6|TRBV7-9|-
CASSLENPPLHF
TGTGCCAGCAGCTTAGAGAACCCACCCCTCCACTTT
>-|TRBJ1-1|TRBV7-9|-
CASSPTGANTEAFF
TGTGCCAGCAGCCCGACAGGAGCGAACACTGAAGCTTTCTTT
>TRBD1|TRBJ2-1|TRBV3-1/TRBV3-2|once
CASSLDRGTSSYNEQFF
TGTGCCAGCAGCTTAGACAGGGGGACCAGCTCCTACAATGAGCAGTTCTTC
>TRBD1|TRBJ2-3|TRBV4-1|-
CASSQSPTGGSTDTQYF
TGCGCCAGCAGCCAATCACCAACAGGGGGAAGCACAGATACGCAGTATTTT
>-|TRBJ2-6|TRBV18|-
CASSPPYQSGANVLTF
TGTGCCAGCTCACCCCCATATCAGTCTGGGGCCAACGTCCTGACTTTC
>TRBD2|TRBJ2-2|TRBV7-2|once
CASRVAGFTGELFF
TGTGCCAGCAGGGTAGCGGGGTTCACCGGGGAGCTGTTTTTT
>-|TRBJ1-5|TRBV4-2|few
CASSQTLSPPEDQPQHF
TGTGCCAGCAGCCAAACATTGAGCCCCCCAGAGGATCAGCCCCAGCATTTT
>-|TRBJ1-2|TRBV5-1|-
CASSVLPGRGYGYTF
TGCGCCAGCAGCGTCCTACCGGGCCGGGGGTATGGCTACACCTTC
>-|TRBJ1-2|TRBV25-1|-
CASSDPWGNYGYTF
TGTGCCAGCAGTGACCCCTGGGGGAACTATGGCTACACCTTC
>-|TRBJ1-5|TRBV6-2/TRBV6-3|once
CASSYGGGNQPQHF
TGTGCCAGCAGTTACGGGGGGGGCAATCAGCCCCAGCATTTT
>-|TRBJ2-1|TRBV7-2|-
CASSLFGLATSNEQFF
TGTGCCAGCAGCTTATTCGGGCTAGCTACTAGCAATGAGCAGTTCTTC
>TRBD1|TRBJ1-5|TRBV7-7|-
CASSILVTGTVSNQPQHF
TGTGCTAGCAGCATCTTAGTGACCGGGACAGTTAGCAATCAGCCCCAGCATTTT
>-|TRBJ1-2|TRBV10-3|-
CAISLDTYGYTF
TGTGCCATCAGTCTTGACACCTATGGCTACACCTTC
>-|TRBJ1-2|TRBV4-2|once
CASSPYYSANYGYTF
TGTGCCAGCAGCCCATACTACTCAGCTAACTATGGCTACACCTTC